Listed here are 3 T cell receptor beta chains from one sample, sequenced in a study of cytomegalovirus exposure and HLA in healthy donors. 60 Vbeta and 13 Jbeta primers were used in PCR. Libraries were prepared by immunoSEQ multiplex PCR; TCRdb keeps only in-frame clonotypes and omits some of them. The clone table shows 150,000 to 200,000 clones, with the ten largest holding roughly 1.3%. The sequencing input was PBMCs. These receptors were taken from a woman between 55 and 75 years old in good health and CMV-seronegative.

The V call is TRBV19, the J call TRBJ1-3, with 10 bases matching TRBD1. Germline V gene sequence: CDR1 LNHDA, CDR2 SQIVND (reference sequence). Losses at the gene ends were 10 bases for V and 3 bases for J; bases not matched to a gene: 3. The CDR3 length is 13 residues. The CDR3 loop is CATRDRGGNTIYF. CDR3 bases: TGTGCCACCAGGGACAGGGGTGGAAACACCATATATTTT.

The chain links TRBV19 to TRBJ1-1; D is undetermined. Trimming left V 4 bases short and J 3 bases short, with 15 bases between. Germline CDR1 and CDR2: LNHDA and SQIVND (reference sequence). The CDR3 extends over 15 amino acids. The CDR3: CASSTPDTYYTEAFF. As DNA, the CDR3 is TGTGCCAGTAGTACCCCCGACACCTACTACACTGAAGCTTTCTTT.

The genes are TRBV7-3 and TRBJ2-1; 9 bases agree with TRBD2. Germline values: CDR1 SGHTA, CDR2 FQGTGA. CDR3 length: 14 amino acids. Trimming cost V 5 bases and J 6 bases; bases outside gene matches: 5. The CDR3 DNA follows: TGTGCCAGCAGCCAGGGACTAGCTGTCAATGAGCAGTTCTTC. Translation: CASSQGLAVNEQFF.